This T cell receptor beta chain appears in the sequencing data of a study of blood T cell repertoires in COVID-19. Profiling relied on immunoSEQ multiplex PCR, and the TCRdb table lists in-frame clones only, not all of them. The repertoire holds approximately 44,000 clones, with approximately 90% as singletons. CDR3 length equals 16 residues. Germline V gives CDR1 SNHLY, CDR2 FYNNEI. V was shortened by 2 bases and J by 4 bases, with 15 bases between the two germline ends. This receptor was identified in a woman older than 75 with acute or convalescent COVID-19. Sample: peripheral blood. The gene calls are TRBV2 and TRBJ2-1; maybe TRBD1 (6 bases). Written as DNA, the CDR3 is TGTGCCAGCAGTGAATTTGAGTCAGGGGTATACAATGAGCAGTTCTTC. It encodes CASSEFESGVYNEQFF.